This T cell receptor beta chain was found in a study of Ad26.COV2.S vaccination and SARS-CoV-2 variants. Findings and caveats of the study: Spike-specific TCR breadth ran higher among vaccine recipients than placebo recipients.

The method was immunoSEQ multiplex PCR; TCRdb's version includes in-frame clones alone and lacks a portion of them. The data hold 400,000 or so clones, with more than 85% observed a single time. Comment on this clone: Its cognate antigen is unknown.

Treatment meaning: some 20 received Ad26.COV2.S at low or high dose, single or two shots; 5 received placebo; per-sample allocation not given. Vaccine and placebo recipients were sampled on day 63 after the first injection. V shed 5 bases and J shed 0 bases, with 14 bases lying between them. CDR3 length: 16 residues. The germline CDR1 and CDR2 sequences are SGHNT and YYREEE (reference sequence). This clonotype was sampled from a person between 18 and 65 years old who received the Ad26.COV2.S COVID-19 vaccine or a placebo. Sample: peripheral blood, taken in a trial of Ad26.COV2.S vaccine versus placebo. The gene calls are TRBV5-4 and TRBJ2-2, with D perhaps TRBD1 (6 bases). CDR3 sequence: CASRPGHGSNTGELFF. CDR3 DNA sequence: TGTGCCAGCAGACCGGGACACGGATCGAACACCGGGGAGCTGTTTTTT.